This record looks at one TCR beta chain sequence and its context. Time point in this sample: time of PML onset. T3 blood samples were collected at the time of PML onset. Assay used: immunoSEQ multiplex PCR; TCRdb lists only in-frame clones, some missing. The sample holds fewer than 40,000 clones, 87% seen once. This entry belongs to a study of multiple sclerosis patients with progressive multifocal leukoencephalopathy. In germline, CDR1 is LGHNA, CDR2 YSLEER. The CDR3 contains 17 residues. V lost 0 bases to trimming and J lost 0 bases, with 15 bases between them. The clonotype originates from a human donor with progressive multifocal leukoencephalopathy. The sample in question was PBMCs, obtained from a patient treated with natalizumab. The J gene is TRBJ2-7, the V gene TRBV4-3; a possible D gene is TRBD2 (6 bases). The CDR3 sequence is CASSQDYQRAASYEQYF. The CDR3 DNA is TGCGCCAGCAGCCAAGATTACCAGCGGGCCGCCTCCTACGAGCAGTACTTC.